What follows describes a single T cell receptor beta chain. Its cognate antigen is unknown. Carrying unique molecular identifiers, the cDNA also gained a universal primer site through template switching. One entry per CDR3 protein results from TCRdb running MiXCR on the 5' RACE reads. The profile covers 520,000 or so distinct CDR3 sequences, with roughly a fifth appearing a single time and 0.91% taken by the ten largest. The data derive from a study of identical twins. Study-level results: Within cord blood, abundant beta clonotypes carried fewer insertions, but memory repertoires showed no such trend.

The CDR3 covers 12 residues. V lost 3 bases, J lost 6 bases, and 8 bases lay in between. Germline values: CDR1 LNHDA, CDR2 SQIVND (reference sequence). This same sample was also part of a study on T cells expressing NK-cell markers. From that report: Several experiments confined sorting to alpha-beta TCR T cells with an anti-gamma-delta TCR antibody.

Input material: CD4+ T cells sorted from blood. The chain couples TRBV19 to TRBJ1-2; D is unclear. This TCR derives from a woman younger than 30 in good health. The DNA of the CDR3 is TGTGCCAGTAGTATGCGGGAAAATGGCTACACCTTC. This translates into CASSMRENGYTF.